This TCR beta chain was sequenced for a study of shared clonotypes between healthy human individuals. Clones were read by immunoSEQ multiplex PCR, and TCRdb kept only the in-frame ones, dropping some. The sample contains some 470,000 clones, 76% of which appear only once. The CDR3 runs to 14 residues. This clonotype was sampled from a woman aged 40 to 50 in good health. Some clones in this sample may be carry-over from other donors' samples. This chain uses TRBV21-1 with TRBJ2-5; the table's D call, TRBD2, was not checked against the DNA. TRBV21-1 represents a pseudogene. Sequencing was carried out using PBMCs. CDR3 residues: CASSMDRDWETQYF. The DNA of the CDR3 is TGTGCCAGCAGCATGGACCGGGACTGGGAGACCCAGTACTTC.